The 2 T cell receptor beta chains in this list originate from one sample, sequenced in a study of T cell responses to AZD1222 COVID-19 vaccine. This table comes from immunoSEQ multiplex PCR, and its TCRdb copy is limited to in-frame clones, with some not included. Of about 150,000 clones in the sample, around 86% were seen once. This sample comprised peripheral blood, obtained 28 days after the second AZD1222 dose. These TCRs come from an adult who received the AZD1222 COVID-19 vaccine.

This clone was detected once. The genes are TRBV25-1 and TRBJ2-1, with 14 bases fitting TRBD2. Germline assignment: CDR1 MGHDK and CDR2 SYGVNS. CDR3 length: 14 amino acids. Unmatched junction bases numbered 1, after V lost 6 bases and J lost 6 bases. Written as DNA, the CDR3 is TGTGCCAGCAGCGGGACTAGCGGGAGCAATGAGCAGTTCTTC. Residues: CASSGTSGSNEQFF. Together with reference TRBV25-1 and TRBJ2-1, the CDR3 gives the full variable domain: EADIYQTPRYLVIGTGKKITLECSQTMGHDKMYWYQQDPGMELHLIHYSYGVNSTEKGDLSSESTVSRIRTEHFPLTLESARPSHTSQYLCASSGTSGSNEQFFGPGTRLTVL.

The genes are TRBV9 and TRBJ2-6; D gene uncertain. CDR1 and CDR2 from the germline V gene are SGDLS and YYNGEE. V was shortened by 6 bases and J by 0 bases, with 16 bases between the two germline ends. The CDR3 extends over 17 amino acids. The DNA for the CDR3 is TGTGCCAGCACCCCCCGGGCCGCACTCTCTGGGGCCAACGTCCTGACTTTC. Protein sequence: CASTPRAALSGANVLTF.